This T cell receptor (beta chain) emerged from a study of OX40 agonist ivuxolimab in advanced cancers. Context from the whole study: Ivuxolimab, which targeted the costimulatory receptor OX40 (CD134), was an agonistic, fully human IgG2 monoclonal antibody. Intravenous ivuxolimab was administered to patients every 2 weeks at six dose levels: 0.01, 0.1, 0.3, 1.5, 3 and 10 mg/kg. Of the approximately 53 patients in dose escalation, about 20 had hepatocellular carcinoma, roughly 15 had melanoma, 9 had renal cell carcinoma and 9 had head and neck cancer. The dose-escalation cohort was around 84% male with a mean age of roughly 60 years, ranging from roughly 20 to 80. Patients were allowed to have had prior anti-PD-1, anti-PD-L1 or anti-CTLA-4 therapy, and 30% to 50% of the dose-escalation patients had previously received checkpoint inhibitors. Three dose-escalation patients achieved partial responses, one with hepatocellular carcinoma and two with cutaneous melanoma. The purpose of peripheral TCRbeta sequencing was to test whether ivuxolimab changed TCR sequence diversity and led to clonal T-cell expansion. The paper covers the monotherapy dose-escalation part of the phase I ivuxolimab trial, which included N = 52 patients.

General findings and caveats noted by the study authors: After ivuxolimab, CD8+ T cells had more expanded clones than CD4+ T cells on average. The antigen specificity of the peripheral T cells that underwent clonal expansion was not determined. Low levels of normalized T-cell clonal expansion were also seen in some patients who did not respond. In the 0.1-3.0 mg/kg groups, partial responders had among the lowest normalized peripheral clonal expansion, particularly in CD8+ T cells. Clonal expansion of both CD4+ and CD8+ blood T cells was observed from baseline to week 6 at doses 0.1 to 3.0 mg/kg.

For sequencing of the TCRbeta CDR3 region, genomic DNA was extracted from the sorted cells. The immunoSEQ Assay was used for sequencing of TCRbeta CDR3 regions. Drawn from immuneACCESS, this table holds only the in-frame rearrangements with V and J called that TCRdb kept. Clones are partly lost; checked studies trace under half to an unresolved V gene and leave the rest unexplained. This sample gives fewer than 3,000 clones in total; over 60% of them show up just once. The top ten clones comprise around 25% of the sample. This clone has a handful of counts. Its antigen remains undetermined. No base-level quality is on record; no much larger clone is a single base apart. The trial excluded patients who had a history of autoimmune disease or who were on systemic immunosuppression. In every dose cohort, peripheral blood was drawn for TCR sequencing at baseline, cycle 4 day 1, and cycle 7 day 1. Samples came from an open-label, multicenter, first-in-human phase I dose-escalation trial of ivuxolimab. Adults with locally advanced or metastatic melanoma, renal cell, hepatocellular, or head and neck squamous cell carcinoma were enrolled in the trial. Before TCR sequencing, CD4+ T cells and CD8+ T cells from peripheral blood were sorted into separate populations.

Trimming takes 7 bases from V and 3 bases from J, and the germline ends sit 9 bases apart. Sequences LNHDA (CDR1) and SQIVND (CDR2) are obtained from the germline V gene (reference sequence). The CDR3 numbers 12 residues from cysteine through phenylalanine. Only CDR3 DNA remains: 36 bases, in frame from the first base. The rearrangement joined TRBV19 to TRBJ1-1; TRBD1 could be the D gene, as 5 bases match. The sample in question was CD4+ or CD8+ T cells sorted from blood, obtained in a trial of the OX40 agonist ivuxolimab. The receptor's source is an adult with an advanced solid tumor such as melanoma, head and neck, liver or kidney cancer. The CDR3 region: CASTRDHTEAFF. The nucleotides read TGTGCCAGTACCCGGGACCACACTGAAGCTTTCTTT.